The 19 T cell receptor beta chains presented below share a single source sample, sequenced in a study of blood T cell repertoires in COVID-19. Generated by immunoSEQ multiplex PCR, the TCRdb table keeps only in-frame clones and is missing some. Of around 150,000 clones listed, over 75% are singletons. Sequencing was performed on PBMCs or T cells enriched from blood (not recorded which). Receptor source: a woman in her 50s who had recovered from COVID-19.

This clone was found many times. The J gene is TRBJ1-2, the V gene TRBV3-1 (or the pseudogene TRBV3-2); the D is unclear. Per germline, CDR1 LGHDT and CDR2 YNNKEL (reference sequence). The CDR3 has 15 amino acids. The ends were cut back, 7 bases at V and 6 bases at J, with 21 bases in the middle. CDR3 nucleotide sequence: TGTGCCAGCACCCCCACCTACGGGGTCGCTGATGGCTACACCTTC. This codes for CASTPTYGVADGYTF.

This clone showed up just once. The chain combines TRBV30 with TRBJ1-1; D gene unclear. V was shortened by 3 bases and J by 1 base, with 9 bases between the two germline ends. Germline CDR1 and CDR2: GTSNPN and SVGIG (reference sequence). The CDR3 is 13 amino acids. DNA of the CDR3: TGTGCCTGGAGGGGAGAGGGGAACACTGAAGCTTTCTTT. Protein sequence: CAWRGEGNTEAFF. The full variable domain, with the rest looked up from reference TRBV30 and TRBJ1-1, is SQTIHQWPATLVQPVGSPLSLECTVEGTSNPNLYWYRQAAGRGLQLLFYSVGIGQISSEVPQNLSASRPQDRQFILSSKKLLLSDSGFYLCAWRGEGNTEAFFGQGTRLTVV.

The chain recombines TRBV19 with TRBJ2-7; TRBD1 might be the D (6 bases). Germline V gives CDR1 LNHDA, CDR2 SQIVND (reference sequence). V dropped 10 bases and J dropped 9 bases, with 28 bases sitting between them. The CDR3 length is 15 residues. This CDR3 reads CATSGTGTTVGGQYF. In DNA, the CDR3 is TGTGCCACCTCAGGGACCGGGACAACCGTTGGGGGGCAGTACTTC.

The chain has TRBV19 and TRBJ2-2; the match to TRBD2 covers 7 bases. The CDR3 length is 16 residues. Per germline, CDR1 LNHDA and CDR2 SQIVND (reference sequence). V shed 0 bases, J shed 7 bases, and the junction held 8 bases outside the gene matches. Here the CDR3 reads CASSIEPGGYGGELFF. CDR3 nucleotides: TGTGCCAGTAGTATAGAACCCGGGGGGTATGGCGGGGAGCTGTTTTTT.

The J gene is TRBJ2-3, the V gene TRBV5-1; TRBD2 is a possible D gene (8 bases). The V gene's germline CDR1 is SGHRS and CDR2 YFSETQ. V shed 6 bases and J shed 4 bases, with 21 bases lying between them. CDR3 length: 16 amino acids. The CDR3, as DNA: TGCGCCAGCACCACCCGGACTAGCCAGGGGGCAGATACGCAGTATTTT. This encodes CASTTRTSQGADTQYF.

The chain combines TRBV5-1 with TRBJ1-2; D is ambiguous. V lost 4 bases to trimming and J lost 4 bases, with 11 bases between them. Germline CDR1 reads SGHRS; CDR2 reads YFSETQ. This CDR3 region has 13 residues. The CDR3 loop is CASSLDGSYGYTF. CDR3 bases: TGCGCCAGCAGCCTAGACGGCTCCTATGGCTACACCTTC.

This chain links TRBV6-5 with TRBJ2-7, with 13 bases identical to TRBD2. V lost 7 bases, J lost 6 bases, and 6 bases stayed unmatched. The CDR3 covers 14 residues. CDR1 is MNHEY, CDR2 SVGAGI, per germline. The CDR3 is CASTRTSGSGEQYF. The CDR3 bases are TGTGCCAGCACCAGGACTAGCGGGAGTGGCGAGCAGTACTTC.

V and J are TRBV3-1 (or the pseudogene TRBV3-2) and TRBJ2-5; 11 bases agree with TRBD2. The trim removed 6 bases at V and 7 bases at J, leaving 10 bases unmatched. This CDR3 has 15 residues. Germline lookup yields CDR1 LGHDT and CDR2 YNNKEL (reference sequence). The CDR3: CASSPPGLAVGTQYF. The CDR3 nucleotides are TGTGCCAGCAGTCCACCGGGACTAGCGGTGGGGACCCAGTACTTC.

The chain employs TRBV12-5 and TRBJ1-2; D may be TRBD1 (5 bases). Trimming took off 8 bases at V and 0 bases at J, with 19 bases between the two ends. The germline CDR1 and CDR2 sequences are LGHNT and FRNRAP. CDR3 length equals 16 residues. The CDR3 region is CASCYRAGQANYGYTF. The CDR3 DNA follows: TGTGCTAGTTGTTACCGGGCGGGGCAGGCTAACTATGGCTACACCTTC.

This clone was observed a few times. CDR3 coding DNA: TGTGCCAGCACCCATAAGGGGGTTCTCTCTGGAAACACCATATATTTT. Amino acid sequence: CASTHKGVLSGNTIYF. The chain couples TRBV13 to TRBJ1-3, with TRBD1 as a possible D gene (6 bases). The CDR3 loop spans 16 amino acids. Germline CDR1 is PRHDT and CDR2 is FYEKMQ (reference sequence). Trimming took off 7 bases at V and 0 bases at J, with 16 bases between the two ends.

CDR3 nucleotide sequence: TGCGCCAGCAGTCGAAGGACTAGCGGGAGCTTCGATGAGCAGTTCTTC. Protein product: CASSRRTSGSFDEQFF. The chain couples TRBV4-1 to TRBJ2-1, with TRBD2 identical over 13 bases. The V and J ends lost 6 bases and 8 bases, in that order; junction bases with no gene match: 10. CDR1 and CDR2 from the germline V gene are MGHRA and YSYEKL. CDR3 length equals 16 residues.

V gene TRBV6-2 or TRBV6-3 combines with J gene TRBJ2-7; TRBD2 aligns across 8 bases. Trimming removed 4 bases from V and 1 base from J; junction bases left unmatched: 3. The germline V gene encodes CDR1 MNHEY and CDR2 SVGEGT. This CDR3 spans 14 amino acids. The CDR3: CASSSLAASYEQYF. Here the CDR3 DNA reads TGTGCCAGCAGTTCACTAGCGGCGTCCTACGAGCAGTACTTC.

This clone was observed at least ten times. The chain carries TRBV6-5 and TRBJ1-5; D not resolved. The V end lost 0 bases, the J end lost 3 bases, and 9 bases lay between the germline ends. This CDR3 comprises 15 residues. Germline loops: CDR1 MNHEY, CDR2 SVGAGI. The CDR3 is CASSYSADPNQPQHF. CDR3 DNA sequence: TGTGCCAGCAGTTACTCAGCGGATCCCAATCAGCCCCAGCATTTT.

The chain employs TRBV5-4 and TRBJ1-1, with D perhaps matching TRBD1 (6 bases). V was shortened by 0 bases and J by 4 bases, with 7 bases between the two germline ends. The CDR3 runs to 13 residues. Germline CDR1 SGHNT, CDR2 YYREEE (reference sequence). This chain's CDR3 is CASSLGGGTEAFF. The CDR3 nucleotides read TGTGCCAGCAGCTTGGGAGGGGGCACTGAAGCTTTCTTT. The variable domain in full, with the rest retrieved from reference TRBV5-4 and TRBJ1-1, is ETGVTQSPTHLIKTRGQQVTLRCSSQSGHNTVSWYQQALGQGPQFIFQYYREEENGRGNFPPRFSGLQFPNYSSELNVNALELDDSALYLCASSLGGGTEAFFGQGTRLTVV.

The chain carries TRBV7-2 and TRBJ2-1; 7 bases are shared with TRBD2. CDR3 length equals 17 residues. The germline V gene has CDR1 SGHTA and CDR2 FQGNSA. The ends lost 1 base at V and 10 bases at J; junction bases unmatched: 16. CDR3 DNA sequence: TGTGCCAGCAGCTTAGGGGTTATCGTAGCAACGGGAGGAGAGCAGTTCTTC. It encodes CASSLGVIVATGGEQFF.

The gene calls are TRBV25-1 and TRBJ2-1; 12 bases line up with TRBD2. Per the germline V gene, CDR1 is MGHDK and CDR2 is SYGVNS. The V and J ends lost 8 bases and 5 bases, in that order; junction bases with no gene match: 1. The CDR3 has 13 residues. CDR3 nucleotides: TGTGCCAGCGGACTAGCGGGAAACAATGAGCAGTTCTTC. It encodes CASGLAGNNEQFF.

The genes are TRBV5-1 and TRBJ2-1; 7 bases map to TRBD2. The CDR3 has 14 residues. J gave up 2 bases and V 2 bases, and 1 base lay outside the gene matches. In germline, CDR1 is SGHRS, CDR2 YFSETQ. Here the CDR3 DNA reads TGCGCCAGCAGCTTAAGCGGGACCTACAATGAGCAGTTCTTC. Its translation: CASSLSGTYNEQFF.

The rearrangement uses TRBV2 and TRBJ2-1, with a possible D match to TRBD2 (5 bases). Germline values: CDR1 SNHLY, CDR2 FYNNEI. The CDR3 runs 12 residues. Trimming stripped 6 bases from V and 6 bases from J, with 9 bases between. CDR3 loop: CASSETSNEQFF. The CDR3 region has the DNA TGTGCCAGCAGCGAAACTAGCAATGAGCAGTTCTTC.

The CDR3 DNA follows: TGCGCCAGCAGCTTGGCGACAGGGGACACTGAAGCTTTCTTT. It encodes CASSLATGDTEAFF. The chain employs TRBV5-1 and TRBJ1-1; 8 nucleotides match TRBD1. The CDR3 length is 14 residues. With 0 bases clipped from V and 3 bases from J, the junction kept 1 base outside the gene matches. The germline V gene has CDR1 SGHRS and CDR2 YFSETQ.